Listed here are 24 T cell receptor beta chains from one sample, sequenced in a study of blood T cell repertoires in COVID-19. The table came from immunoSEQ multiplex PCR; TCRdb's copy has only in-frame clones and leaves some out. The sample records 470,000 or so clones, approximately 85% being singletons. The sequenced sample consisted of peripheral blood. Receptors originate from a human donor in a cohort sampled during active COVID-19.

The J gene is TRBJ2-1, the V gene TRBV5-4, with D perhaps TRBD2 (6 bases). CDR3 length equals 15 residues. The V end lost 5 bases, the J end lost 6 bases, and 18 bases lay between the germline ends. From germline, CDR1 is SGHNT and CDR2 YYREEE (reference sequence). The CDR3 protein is CASSFTRAGPNEQFF. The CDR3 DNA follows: TGTGCCAGCAGTTTCACCCGAGCGGGCCCCAATGAGCAGTTCTTC.

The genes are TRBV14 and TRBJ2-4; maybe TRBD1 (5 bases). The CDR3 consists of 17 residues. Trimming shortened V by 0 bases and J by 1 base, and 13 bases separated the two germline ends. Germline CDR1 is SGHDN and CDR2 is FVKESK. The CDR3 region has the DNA TGTGCCAGCAGCCAAGATGAAGGGGCGTCCGCCAAAAACATTCAGTACTTC. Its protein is CASSQDEGASAKNIQYF.

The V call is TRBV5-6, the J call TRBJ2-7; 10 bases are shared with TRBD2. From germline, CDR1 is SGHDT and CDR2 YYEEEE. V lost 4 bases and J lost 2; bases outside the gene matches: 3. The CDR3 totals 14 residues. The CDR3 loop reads CASSEGTSAYEQYF. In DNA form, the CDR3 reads TGTGCCAGCAGCGAGGGGACTAGCGCCTACGAGCAGTACTTC.

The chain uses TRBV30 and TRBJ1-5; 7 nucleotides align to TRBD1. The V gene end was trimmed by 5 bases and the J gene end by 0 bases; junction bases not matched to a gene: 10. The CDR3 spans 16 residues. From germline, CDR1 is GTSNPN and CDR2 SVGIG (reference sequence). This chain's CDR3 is CAWDKGTAYSNQPQHF. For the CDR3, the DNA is TGTGCCTGGGACAAAGGGACAGCCTATAGCAATCAGCCCCAGCATTTT.

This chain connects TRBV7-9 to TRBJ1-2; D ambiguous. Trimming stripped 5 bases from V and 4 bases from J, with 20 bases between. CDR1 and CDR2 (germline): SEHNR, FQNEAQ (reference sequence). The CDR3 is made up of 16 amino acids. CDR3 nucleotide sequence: TGTGCCAGCAGCCCCTGGACTCTCCTAAGTAGCTATGGCTACACCTTC. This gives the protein CASSPWTLLSSYGYTF.

The CDR3 protein is CASSRAPSGTYEQYF. The DNA of the CDR3 is TGTGCCAGCAGCCGCGCTCCTAGCGGTACCTACGAGCAGTACTTC. J is TRBJ2-7 and V is TRBV6-2 or TRBV6-3; the match to TRBD2 covers 7 bases. Germline V CDR1 and CDR2: MNHEY, SVGEGT. CDR3 length: 15 amino acids. V was pared by 6 bases and J by 2 bases, with 10 bases of the junction left unmatched.

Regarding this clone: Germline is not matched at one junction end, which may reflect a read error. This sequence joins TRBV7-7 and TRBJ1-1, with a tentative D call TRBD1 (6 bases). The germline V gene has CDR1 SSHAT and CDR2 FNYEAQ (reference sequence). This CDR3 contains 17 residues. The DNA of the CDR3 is TGTGCTAGCAGCTCCAGAGATCACAGGGATTTGAACACTGAAGCTTTCTTT. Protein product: CASSSRDHRDLNTEAFF.

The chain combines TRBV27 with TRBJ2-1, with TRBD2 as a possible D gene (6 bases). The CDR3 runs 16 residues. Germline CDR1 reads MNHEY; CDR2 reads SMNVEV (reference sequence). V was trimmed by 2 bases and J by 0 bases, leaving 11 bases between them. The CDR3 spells CASSLGRDFSYNEQFF. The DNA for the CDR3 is TGTGCCAGCAGTTTAGGGCGGGATTTCTCCTACAATGAGCAGTTCTTC.

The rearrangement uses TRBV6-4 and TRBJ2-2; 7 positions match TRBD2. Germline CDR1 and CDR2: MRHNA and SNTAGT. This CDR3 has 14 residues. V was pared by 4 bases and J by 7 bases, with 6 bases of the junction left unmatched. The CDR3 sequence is CASSASGAGGELFF. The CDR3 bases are TGTGCCAGCAGTGCCAGCGGGGCGGGCGGGGAGCTGTTTTTT.

The CDR3 DNA reads TGTGCCAGCAGCCCCGTGAGCGGGAGGGGATCCTACGAGCAGTACTTC. Translated, it gives CASSPVSGRGSYEQYF. The chain has TRBV6-2 or TRBV6-3 and TRBJ2-7; TRBD2 matches at 10 bases. Germline lookup yields CDR1 MNHEY and CDR2 SVGEGT. V lost 6 bases and J lost 1; bases outside the gene matches: 9. The CDR3 sequence is 16 residues long.

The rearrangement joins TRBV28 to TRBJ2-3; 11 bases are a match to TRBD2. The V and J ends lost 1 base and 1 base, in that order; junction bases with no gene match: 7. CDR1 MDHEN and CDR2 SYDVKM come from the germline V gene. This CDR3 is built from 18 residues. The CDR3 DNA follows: TGTGCCAGCAGTTTATTAGCGGGAGGGCGGGGTGGCACAGATACGCAGTATTTT. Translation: CASSLLAGGRGGTDTQYF.

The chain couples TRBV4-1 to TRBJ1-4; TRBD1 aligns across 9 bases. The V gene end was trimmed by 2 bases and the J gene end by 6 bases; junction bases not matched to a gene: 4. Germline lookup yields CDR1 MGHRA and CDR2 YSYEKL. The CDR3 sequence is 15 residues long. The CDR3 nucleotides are TGCGCCAGCAGCCAATCCGGGACAGGGCATGAAAAACTGTTTTTT. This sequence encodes CASSQSGTGHEKLFF.

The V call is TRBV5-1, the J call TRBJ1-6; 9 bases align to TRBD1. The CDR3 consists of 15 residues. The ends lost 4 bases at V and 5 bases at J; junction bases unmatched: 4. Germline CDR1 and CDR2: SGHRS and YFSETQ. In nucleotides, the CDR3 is TGCGCCAGCAGCAAGCGGACAGGGGATAATTCACCCCTCCACTTT. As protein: CASSKRTGDNSPLHF. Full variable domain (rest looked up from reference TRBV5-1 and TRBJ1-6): KAGVTQTPRYLIKTRGQQVTLSCSPISGHRSVSWYQQTPGQGLQFLFEYFSETQRNKGNFPGRFSGRQFSNSRSEMNVSTLELGDSALYLCASSKRTGDNSPLHFGNGTRLTVT.

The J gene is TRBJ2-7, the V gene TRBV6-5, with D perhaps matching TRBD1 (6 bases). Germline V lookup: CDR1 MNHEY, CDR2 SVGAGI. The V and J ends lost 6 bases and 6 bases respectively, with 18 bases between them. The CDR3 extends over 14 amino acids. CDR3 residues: CASRSRGQVGEQYF. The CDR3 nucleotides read TGTGCCAGCAGATCAAGGGGACAAGTTGGCGAGCAGTACTTC.

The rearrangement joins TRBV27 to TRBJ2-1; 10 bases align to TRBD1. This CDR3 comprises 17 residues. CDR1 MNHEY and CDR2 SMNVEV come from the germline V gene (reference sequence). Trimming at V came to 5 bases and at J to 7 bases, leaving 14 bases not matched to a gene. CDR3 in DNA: TGTGCCAGCAGTCTCCTCGGCGGGACAGGGGACGTGAATGAGCAGTTCTTC. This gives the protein CASSLLGGTGDVNEQFF.

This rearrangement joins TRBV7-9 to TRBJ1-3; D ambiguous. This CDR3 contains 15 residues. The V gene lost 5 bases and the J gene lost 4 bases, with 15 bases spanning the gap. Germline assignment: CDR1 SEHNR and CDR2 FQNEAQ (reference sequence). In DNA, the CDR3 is TGTGCCAGCAGCACGAGGAACATCGGAGGAAACACCATATATTTT. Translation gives CASSTRNIGGNTIYF.

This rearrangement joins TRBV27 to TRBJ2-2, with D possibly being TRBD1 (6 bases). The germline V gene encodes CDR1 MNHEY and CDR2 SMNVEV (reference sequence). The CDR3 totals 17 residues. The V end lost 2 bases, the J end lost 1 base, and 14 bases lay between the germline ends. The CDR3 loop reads CASSLPRGAVNTGELFF. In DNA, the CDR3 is TGTGCCAGCAGTTTACCCAGGGGCGCGGTGAACACCGGGGAGCTGTTTTTT.

The CDR3 region has the DNA TGTGCCAGCAGCCTCATACAGGGCTACGAGCAGTACTTC. Its translation is CASSLIQGYEQYF. The chain is built from TRBV7-2 and TRBJ2-7; tentative D call: TRBD1 (6 bases). This CDR3 has 13 residues. Trimming cost V 5 bases and J 3 bases, with 11 bases left between them. Per germline, CDR1 SGHTA and CDR2 FQGNSA.

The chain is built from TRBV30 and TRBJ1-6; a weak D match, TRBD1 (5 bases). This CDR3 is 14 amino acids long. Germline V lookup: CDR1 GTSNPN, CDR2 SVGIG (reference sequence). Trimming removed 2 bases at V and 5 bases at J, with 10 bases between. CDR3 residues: CAWSKRGDNSPLHF. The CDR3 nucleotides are TGTGCCTGGAGTAAAAGGGGCGATAATTCACCCCTCCACTTT.

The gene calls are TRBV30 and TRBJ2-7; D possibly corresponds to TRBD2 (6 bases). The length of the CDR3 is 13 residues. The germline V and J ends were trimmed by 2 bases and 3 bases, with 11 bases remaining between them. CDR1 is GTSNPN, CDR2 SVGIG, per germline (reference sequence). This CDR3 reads CAWSKWEVYEQYF. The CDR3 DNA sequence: TGTGCCTGGAGTAAGTGGGAGGTCTACGAGCAGTACTTC.

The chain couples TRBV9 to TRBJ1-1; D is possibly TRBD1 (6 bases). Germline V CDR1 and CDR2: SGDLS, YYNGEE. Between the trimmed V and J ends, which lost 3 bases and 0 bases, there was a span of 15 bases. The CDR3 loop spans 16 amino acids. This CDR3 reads CASSAGPDRLNTEAFF. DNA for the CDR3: TGTGCCAGCAGCGCAGGTCCGGACAGACTGAACACTGAAGCTTTCTTT.

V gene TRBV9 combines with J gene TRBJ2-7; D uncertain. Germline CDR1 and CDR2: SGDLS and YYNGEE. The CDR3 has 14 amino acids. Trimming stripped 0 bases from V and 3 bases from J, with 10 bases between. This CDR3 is CASSVAAGSYEQYF. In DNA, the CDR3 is TGTGCCAGCAGCGTAGCCGCAGGAAGCTACGAGCAGTACTTC.

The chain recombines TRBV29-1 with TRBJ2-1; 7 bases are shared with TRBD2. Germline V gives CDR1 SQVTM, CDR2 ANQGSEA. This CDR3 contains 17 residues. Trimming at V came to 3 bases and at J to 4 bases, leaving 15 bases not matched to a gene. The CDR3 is CSVDPTSRASGYNEQFF. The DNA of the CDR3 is TGCAGCGTTGATCCCACGTCGCGGGCTAGCGGATACAATGAGCAGTTCTTC.

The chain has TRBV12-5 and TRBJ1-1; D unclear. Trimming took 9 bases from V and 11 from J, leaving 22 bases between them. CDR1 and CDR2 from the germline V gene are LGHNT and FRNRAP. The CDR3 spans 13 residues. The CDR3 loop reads CASNSGVWSVAFF. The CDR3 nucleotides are TGTGCTAGCAACTCCGGGGTTTGGAGCGTCGCTTTCTTT.